This TCR beta chain stems from a study of blood T cell repertoires in COVID-19. Across the study: Nucleic acid was either cDNA or gDNA, and it came from T cells, B-cell-depleted T cells, or PBMCs.

TCRdb's copy holds only in-frame clones and misses some; the assay was immunoSEQ multiplex PCR. Of about 330,000 clones in the sample, more than 70% were seen once. Germline CDR1 MDHEN, CDR2 SYDVKM. The CDR3 length is 14 residues. Unmatched junction bases numbered 5, after V lost 7 bases and J lost 3 bases. This TCR came from a woman in her 30s who had recovered from COVID-19. The rearrangement links TRBV28 to TRBJ2-3; 9 nucleotides agree with TRBD2. The sequenced sample was PBMCs or T cells enriched from blood (not recorded which). For the CDR3, the DNA is TGTGCCAGCACGGAGCGGGGGGTGACAGATACGCAGTATTTT. Translated, it gives CASTERGVTDTQYF.